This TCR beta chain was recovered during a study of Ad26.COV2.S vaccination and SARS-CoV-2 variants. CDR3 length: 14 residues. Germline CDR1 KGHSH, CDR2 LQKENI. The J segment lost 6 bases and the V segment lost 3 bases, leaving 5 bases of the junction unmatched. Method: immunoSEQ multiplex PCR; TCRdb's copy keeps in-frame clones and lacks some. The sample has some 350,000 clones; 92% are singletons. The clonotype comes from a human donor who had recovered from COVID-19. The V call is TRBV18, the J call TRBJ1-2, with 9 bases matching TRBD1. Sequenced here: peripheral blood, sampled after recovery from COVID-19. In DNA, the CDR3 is TGTGCCAGCTCACCTATTGGGACAGGGCATGGCTACACCTTC. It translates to CASSPIGTGHGYTF.